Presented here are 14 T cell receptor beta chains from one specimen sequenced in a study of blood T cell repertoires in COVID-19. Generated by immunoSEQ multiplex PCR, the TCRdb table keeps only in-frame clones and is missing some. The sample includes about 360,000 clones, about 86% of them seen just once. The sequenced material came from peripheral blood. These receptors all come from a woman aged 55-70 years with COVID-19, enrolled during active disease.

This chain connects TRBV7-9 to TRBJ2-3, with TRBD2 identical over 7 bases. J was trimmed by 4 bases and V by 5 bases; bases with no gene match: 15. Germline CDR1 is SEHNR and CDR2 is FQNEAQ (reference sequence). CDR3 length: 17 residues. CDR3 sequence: CASSLSDGAGLSDTQYF. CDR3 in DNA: TGTGCCAGCAGCCTATCCGATGGAGCGGGGCTCTCAGATACGCAGTATTTT.

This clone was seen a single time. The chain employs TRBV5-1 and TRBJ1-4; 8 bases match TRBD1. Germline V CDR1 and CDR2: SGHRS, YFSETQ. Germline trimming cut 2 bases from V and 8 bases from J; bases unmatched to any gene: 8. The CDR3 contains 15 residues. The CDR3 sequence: CASSLSRQGYEKLFF. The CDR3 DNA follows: TGCGCCAGCAGCTTATCCCGACAGGGGTACGAAAAACTGTTTTTT.

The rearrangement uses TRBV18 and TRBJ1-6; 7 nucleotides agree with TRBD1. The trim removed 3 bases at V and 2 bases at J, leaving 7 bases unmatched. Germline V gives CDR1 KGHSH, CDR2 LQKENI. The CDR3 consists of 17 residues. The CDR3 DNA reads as TGTGCCAGCTCACCCTCAGGGGGGAACACCTATAATTCACCCCTCCACTTT. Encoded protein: CASSPSGGNTYNSPLHF.

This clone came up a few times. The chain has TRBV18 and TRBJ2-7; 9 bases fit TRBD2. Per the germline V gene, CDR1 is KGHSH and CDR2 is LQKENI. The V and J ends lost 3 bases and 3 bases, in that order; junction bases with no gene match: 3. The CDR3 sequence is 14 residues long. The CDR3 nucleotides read TGTGCCAGCTCACCGGGACTAGCACGCTACGAGCAGTACTTC. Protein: CASSPGLARYEQYF.

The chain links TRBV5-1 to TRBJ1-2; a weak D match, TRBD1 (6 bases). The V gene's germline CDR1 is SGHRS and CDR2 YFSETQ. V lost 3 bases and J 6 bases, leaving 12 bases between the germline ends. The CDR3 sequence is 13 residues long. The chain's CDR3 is CASSYGQNDGYTF. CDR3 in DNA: TGCGCCAGCAGCTACGGACAGAATGATGGCTACACCTTC.

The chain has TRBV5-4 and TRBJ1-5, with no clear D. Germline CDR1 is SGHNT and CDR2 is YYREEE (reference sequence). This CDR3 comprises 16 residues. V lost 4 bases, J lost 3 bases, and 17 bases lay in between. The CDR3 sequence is CASSNRGLGDNQPQHF. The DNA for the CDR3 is TGTGCCAGCAGCAACAGAGGTCTCGGGGACAATCAGCCCCAGCATTTT.

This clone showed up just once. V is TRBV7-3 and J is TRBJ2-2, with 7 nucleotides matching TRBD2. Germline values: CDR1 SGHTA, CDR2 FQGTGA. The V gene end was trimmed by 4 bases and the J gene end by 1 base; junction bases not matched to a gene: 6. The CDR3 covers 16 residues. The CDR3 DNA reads TGTGCCAGCAGCTCAAGAGGACTAGAGAACACCGGGGAGCTGTTTTTT. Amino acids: CASSSRGLENTGELFF.

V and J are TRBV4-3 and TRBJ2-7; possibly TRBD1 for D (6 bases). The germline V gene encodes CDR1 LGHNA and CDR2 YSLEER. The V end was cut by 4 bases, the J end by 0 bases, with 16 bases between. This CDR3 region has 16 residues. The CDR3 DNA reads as TGCGCCAGCAGCCCTGCCCGGGACACGAGCTCCTACGAGCAGTACTTC. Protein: CASSPARDTSSYEQYF.

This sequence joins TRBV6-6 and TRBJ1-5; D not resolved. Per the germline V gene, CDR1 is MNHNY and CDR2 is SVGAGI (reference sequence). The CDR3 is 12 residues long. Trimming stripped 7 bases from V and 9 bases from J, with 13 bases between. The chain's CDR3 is CASTPLEGPQHF. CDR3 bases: TGTGCCAGCACCCCCCTGGAGGGGCCCCAGCATTTT.

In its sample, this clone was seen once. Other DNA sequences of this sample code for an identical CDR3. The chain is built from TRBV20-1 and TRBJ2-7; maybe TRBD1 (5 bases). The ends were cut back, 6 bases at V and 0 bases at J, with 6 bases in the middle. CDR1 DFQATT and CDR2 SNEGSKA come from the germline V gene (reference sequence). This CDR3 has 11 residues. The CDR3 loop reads CSARDSYEQYF. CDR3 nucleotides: TGCAGTGCCAGGGACTCCTACGAGCAGTACTTC.

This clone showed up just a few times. CDR3 loop: CASRTQGGSTEAFF. CDR3 coding DNA: TGTGCCAGCAGGACACAGGGAGGGAGCACTGAAGCTTTCTTT. V is TRBV25-1 and J is TRBJ1-1; D might be TRBD1 (6 bases). The germline V and J ends were trimmed by 6 bases and 4 bases, with 15 bases remaining between them. CDR3 length equals 14 residues. Germline assignment: CDR1 MGHDK and CDR2 SYGVNS.

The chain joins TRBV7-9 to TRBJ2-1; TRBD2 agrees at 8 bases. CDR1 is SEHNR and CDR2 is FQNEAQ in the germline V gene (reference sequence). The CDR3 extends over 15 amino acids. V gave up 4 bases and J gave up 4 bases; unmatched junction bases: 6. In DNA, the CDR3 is TGTGCCAGCAGCTCCGGGACTAGTCCTTACAATGAGCAGTTCTTC. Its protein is CASSSGTSPYNEQFF. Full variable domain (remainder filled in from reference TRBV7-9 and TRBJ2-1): DTGVSQNPRHKITKRGQNVTFRCDPISEHNRLYWYRQTLGQGPEFLTYFQNEAQLEKSRLLSDRFSAERPKGSFSTLEIQRTEQGDSAMYLCASSSGTSPYNEQFFGPGTRLTVL.

The CDR3 reads CASSPRTFSGGETQYF. CDR3 nucleotide sequence: TGTGCCAGCAGCCCTAGGACCTTCAGCGGAGGGGAGACCCAGTACTTC. This chain uses TRBV6-2 or TRBV6-3 with TRBJ2-5, with D possibly matching TRBD2 (6 bases). Germline CDR1 and CDR2: MNHEY and SVGEGT. V was trimmed by 6 bases and J by 5 bases, leaving 22 bases between them. The CDR3 covers 16 residues.

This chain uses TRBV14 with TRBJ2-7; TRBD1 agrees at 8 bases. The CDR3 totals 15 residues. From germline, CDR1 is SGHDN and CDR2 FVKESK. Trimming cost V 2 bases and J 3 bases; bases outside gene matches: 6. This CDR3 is CASSQPQGVNYEQYF. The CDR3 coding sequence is TGTGCCAGCAGCCAACCACAGGGGGTGAACTACGAGCAGTACTTC.